What follows are 13 T cell receptor beta chains derived from one specimen sequenced in a study of CD8 T cells in ankylosing spondylitis. TCRdb recomputed calls from the 5' RACE reads with MiXCR, one row per CDR3 protein. Here the sample spans 250,000 to 350,000 distinct CDR3 sequences, around 18% being singletons. The material sequenced was blood, either unsorted or a sorted T cell fraction (not recorded which). Receptors originate from a male donor with ankylosing spondylitis or in good health (not recorded which).

This chain uses TRBV6-1 with TRBJ2-2, with TRBD1 identical over 7 bases. The germline V gene has CDR1 MNHNS and CDR2 SASEGT. Losses at the gene ends were 6 bases for V and 3 bases for J; bases not matched to a gene: 7. This CDR3 is 15 amino acids long. The CDR3 DNA reads TGTGCCAGCAGCATTTATCAGGGGGACACCGGGGAGCTGTTTTTT. Encoded protein: CASSIYQGDTGELFF.

In this sample, this clonotype turned up a few times. The V call is TRBV6-1, the J call TRBJ2-7; 9 nucleotides line up with TRBD2. V was clipped by 5 bases and J by 7 bases; unmatched bases: 9. The CDR3 contains 14 residues. Germline-derived CDR1 and CDR2 are MNHNS and SASEGT. The CDR3 sequence is CASSPGLASGEQYV. The DNA of the CDR3 is TGTGCCAGCAGTCCCGGACTAGCGAGTGGGGAGCAGTACGTC.

The V call is TRBV5-5, the J call TRBJ2-7; 7 bases match TRBD1. CDR1 and CDR2 from the germline V gene are SGHKS and YYEKEE (reference sequence). This CDR3 is 16 amino acids long. In DNA form, the CDR3 reads TGTGCCAACAGCTCGAATATATACAGGGGATACTACGAGCAGTACGTC. Translated: CANSSNIYRGYYEQYV.

The V gene is TRBV5-1, the J gene TRBJ2-3; 7 nucleotides line up with TRBD2. Per germline, CDR1 SGHRS and CDR2 YFSETQ. CDR3 length equals 15 residues. The ends lost 2 bases at V and 2 bases at J; junction bases unmatched: 5. The CDR3 bases are TGCGCCAGCAGCTTCGCTAGCGGAGTCACAGATACGCAGTATTTT. As protein: CASSFASGVTDTQYF.

This chain joins TRBV12-3 or TRBV12-4 and TRBJ1-2, with TRBD1 identical over 8 bases. CDR3 length equals 16 residues. Unmatched junction bases numbered 9, after V lost 1 base and J lost 5 bases. The CDR3 DNA reads TGTGCCAGCAGTTTAGGGGGACAGGCCGGTCGATATGGCTACACCTTC. Residues: CASSLGGQAGRYGYTF.

This chain joins TRBV6-2 or TRBV6-3 and TRBJ2-5; TRBD1 aligns across 7 bases. Germline V gene data show CDR1 as MNHEY and CDR2 as SVGEGT. Unmatched junction bases numbered 19, after V lost 0 bases and J lost 3 bases. The CDR3 covers 20 residues. The CDR3 DNA reads TGTGCCAGCAGTTACTCGCCAACACAGGGACAGAGCGGTATGAAAGAGACCCAGTACTTC. Translated: CASSYSPTQGQSGMKETQYF.

The chain uses TRBV9 and TRBJ2-3; a possible D gene is TRBD2 (5 bases). The CDR3 runs to 14 residues. Looked up from germline, CDR1 is SGDLS and CDR2 is YYNGEE. The V and J ends lost 0 bases and 6 bases respectively, with 11 bases between them. The CDR3 is CASSVAGGGDTQYF. The CDR3 DNA sequence: TGTGCCAGCAGCGTAGCCGGAGGTGGGGATACGCAGTATTTT.

This chain joins TRBV7-8 and TRBJ1-3; D is unclear. This CDR3 region has 14 residues. Trimming stripped 5 bases from V and 3 bases from J, with 11 bases between. CDR1 SGHVS and CDR2 FQNEAQ come from the germline V gene. The CDR3 protein is CASSPGLGGNTIYF. CDR3 nucleotide sequence: TGTGCCAGCAGCCCCGGTCTGGGTGGAAACACCATATATTTT. Complete variable domain (other parts from reference TRBV7-8 and TRBJ1-3): GAGVSQSPRYKVAKRGQDVALRCDPISGHVSLFWYQQALGQGPEFLTYFQNEAQLDKSGLPSDRFFAERPEGSVSTLKIQRTQQEDSAVYLCASSPGLGGNTIYFGEGSWLTVV.

The rearrangement uses TRBV29-1 and TRBJ1-1, with D possibly being TRBD1 (6 bases). CDR3 length equals 13 residues. V was trimmed by 2 bases and J by 3 bases, leaving 10 bases between them. The germline CDR1 and CDR2 sequences are SQVTM and ANQGSEA. This chain's CDR3 is CSVEQGRHTEAFF. The DNA of the CDR3 is TGCAGCGTTGAACAGGGGAGGCACACTGAAGCTTTCTTT.

This clonotype was seen only a few times. The chain uses TRBV5-1 and TRBJ1-1; TRBD1 aligns across 9 bases. After removal of 4 bases from V and 0 bases from J, the junction contained 10 bases not matched to a gene. CDR1 and CDR2 (germline): SGHRS, YFSETQ. This CDR3 contains 17 residues. In DNA form, the CDR3 reads TGCGCCAGCAGCCTGACGCGAGGGACAGGGATGAACACTGAAGCTTTCTTT. Its protein is CASSLTRGTGMNTEAFF.

This clonotype was seen at least ten times. The V gene is TRBV5-1, the J gene TRBJ2-5; 10 bases are shared with TRBD1. V lost 7 bases and J lost 5; bases outside the gene matches: 8. This CDR3 contains 14 residues. Per germline, CDR1 SGHRS and CDR2 YFSETQ. In DNA form, the CDR3 reads TGCGCCAGCCGCCTGACAGGGGGCCAGGAGACCCAGTACTTC. Translated: CASRLTGGQETQYF.

This clonotype was found a few times. This sequence joins TRBV6-5 and TRBJ1-1, with a possible D match to TRBD1 (5 bases). The CDR3 spans 15 residues. V lost 5 bases to trimming and J lost 0 bases, with 13 bases between them. Germline assignment: CDR1 MNHEY and CDR2 SVGAGI. In nucleotides, the CDR3 is TGTGCCAGCAGTCACCGGGCAGGGATGAACACTGAAGCTTTCTTT. It codes for CASSHRAGMNTEAFF.

The chain combines TRBV6-2 or TRBV6-3 with TRBJ2-1, with D unresolved. The CDR3 runs 19 residues. The V gene's germline CDR1 is MNHEY and CDR2 SVGEGT. V lost 6 bases and J 0 bases, leaving 24 bases between the germline ends. DNA for the CDR3: TGTGCCAGCAGGGGAACAATCCTCGGCTCCTTTAGCTCCTACAATGAGCAGTTCTTC. This gives the protein CASRGTILGSFSSYNEQFF.